The TCR beta chain described here comes from a study of TIL therapy for anti-PD-1-resistant metastatic lung cancer. V was shortened by 4 bases and J by 7 bases, with 5 bases between the two germline ends. The CDR3 runs to 11 residues. Per the germline V gene, CDR1 is MNHEY and CDR2 is SVGAGI. Findings and limits, study-wide: The baseline peripheral repertoire was partially replaced by infused TIL clonotypes that later decayed.

This was the immunoSEQ v3 assay. Clones were sequenced by immunoSEQ multiplex PCR, and TCRdb holds only the in-frame ones, with some missing. The sample includes 57,000 or so clones, around 87% of them seen just once. Time point indicated: pre-treatment sample, taken before nivolumab and TIL therapy. Notes on this clone: Its cognate antigen is unknown.

Specimen: blood, collected at baseline. This chain links TRBV6-5 with TRBJ2-1; D unresolved. The sequence derives from a person between 25 and 79 years old with non-small cell lung cancer. CDR3 loop: CASSSQNEQFF. The CDR3 DNA reads TGTGCCAGCAGTTCACAGAATGAGCAGTTCTTC.